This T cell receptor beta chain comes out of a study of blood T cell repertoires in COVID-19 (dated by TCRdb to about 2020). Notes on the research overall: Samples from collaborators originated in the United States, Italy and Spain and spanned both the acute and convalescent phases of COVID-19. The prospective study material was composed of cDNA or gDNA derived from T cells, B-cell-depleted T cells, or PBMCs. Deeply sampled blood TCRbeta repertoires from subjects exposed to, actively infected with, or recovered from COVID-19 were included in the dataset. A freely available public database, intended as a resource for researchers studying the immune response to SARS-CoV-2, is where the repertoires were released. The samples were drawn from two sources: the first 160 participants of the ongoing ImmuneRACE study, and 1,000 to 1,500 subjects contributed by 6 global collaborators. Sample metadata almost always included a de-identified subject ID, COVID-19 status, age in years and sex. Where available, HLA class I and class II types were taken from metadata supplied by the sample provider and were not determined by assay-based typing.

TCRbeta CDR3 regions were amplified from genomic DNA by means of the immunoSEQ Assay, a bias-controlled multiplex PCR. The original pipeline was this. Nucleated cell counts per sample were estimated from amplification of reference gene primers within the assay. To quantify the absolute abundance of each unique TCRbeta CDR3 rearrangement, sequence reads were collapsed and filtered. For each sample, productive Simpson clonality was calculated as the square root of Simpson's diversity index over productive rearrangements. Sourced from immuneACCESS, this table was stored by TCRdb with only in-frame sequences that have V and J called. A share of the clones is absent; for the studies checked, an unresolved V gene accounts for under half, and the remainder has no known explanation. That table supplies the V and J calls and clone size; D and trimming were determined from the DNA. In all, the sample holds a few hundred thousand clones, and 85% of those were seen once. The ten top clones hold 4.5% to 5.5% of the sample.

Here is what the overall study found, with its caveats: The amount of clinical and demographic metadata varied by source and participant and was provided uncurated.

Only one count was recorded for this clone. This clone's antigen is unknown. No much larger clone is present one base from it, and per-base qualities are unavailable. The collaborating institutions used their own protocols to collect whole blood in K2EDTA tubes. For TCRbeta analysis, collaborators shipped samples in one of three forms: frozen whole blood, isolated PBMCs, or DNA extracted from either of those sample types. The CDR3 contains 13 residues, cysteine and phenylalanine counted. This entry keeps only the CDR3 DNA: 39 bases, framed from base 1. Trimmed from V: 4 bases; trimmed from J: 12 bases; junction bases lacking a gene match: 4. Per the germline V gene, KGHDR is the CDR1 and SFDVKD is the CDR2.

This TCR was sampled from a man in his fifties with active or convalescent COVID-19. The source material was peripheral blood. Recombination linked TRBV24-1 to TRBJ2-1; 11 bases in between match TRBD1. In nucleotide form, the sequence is TGTGCCACCAGTGACCCCGGGACAGGGGGGCAGTTCTTC. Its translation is CATSDPGTGGQFF.